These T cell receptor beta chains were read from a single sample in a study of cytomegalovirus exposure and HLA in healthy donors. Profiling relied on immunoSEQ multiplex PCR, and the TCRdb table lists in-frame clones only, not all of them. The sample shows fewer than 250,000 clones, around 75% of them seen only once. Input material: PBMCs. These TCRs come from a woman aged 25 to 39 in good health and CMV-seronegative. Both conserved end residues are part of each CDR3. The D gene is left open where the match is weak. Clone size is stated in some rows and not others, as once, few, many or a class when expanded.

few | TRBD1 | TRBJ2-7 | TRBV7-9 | TGTGCCAGCAGCCCGGGACAGCCGTACGAGCAGTACTTC | CASSPGQPYEQYF
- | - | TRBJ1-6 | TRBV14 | TGTGCCAGCAGCCAAACAATTAACTATAATTCACCCCTCCACTTT | CASSQTINYNSPLHF
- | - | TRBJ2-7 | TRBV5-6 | TGTGCCAGCGGACACCTAATGGGACTTATGGAATACGAGCAGTACTTC | CASGHLMGLMEYEQYF
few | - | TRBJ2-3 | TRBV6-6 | TGTGCCAGCAGTTACTCGGGGACTGCAGATACGCAGTATTTT | CASSYSGTADTQYF
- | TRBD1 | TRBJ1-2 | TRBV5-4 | TGTGCCAGCAGCTTGGACGGGACAGGGGGGTATGGCTACACCTTC | CASSLDGTGGYGYTF
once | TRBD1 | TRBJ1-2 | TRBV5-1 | TGCGCCAGCAGCTTGTCCGAACAGGGGGCTCGGGGCTACACCTTC | CASSLSEQGARGYTF
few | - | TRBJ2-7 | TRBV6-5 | TGTGCCAGCAGTTACATGCGGCAGGGGGGATACGAGCAGTACTTC | CASSYMRQGGYEQYF
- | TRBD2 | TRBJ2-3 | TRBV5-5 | TGTGCCAGCAGCCGGACTAGCGGGAGCCCGGATACGCAGTATTTT | CASSRTSGSPDTQYF
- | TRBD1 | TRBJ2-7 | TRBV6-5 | TGTGCCAGCCGAACAGGGGGCGAGCAGTACTTC | CASRTGGEQYF
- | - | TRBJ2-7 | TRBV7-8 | TGTGCCAGCAGCCCGGGGGAGTACGAGCAGTACTTC | CASSPGEYEQYF
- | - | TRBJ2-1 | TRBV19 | TGTGCCAGTAGGAACATGGACTACCGTGGTAATGAGCAGTTCTTC | CASRNMDYRGNEQFF
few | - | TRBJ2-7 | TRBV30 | TGTGCCTGGGCTTCAGGGAAATCCAACGAGCAGTACTTC | CAWASGKSNEQYF
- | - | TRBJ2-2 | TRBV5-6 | TGTGCCAGCAGCTTGGTACAGCCGAACACCGGGGAGCTGTTTTTT | CASSLVQPNTGELFF
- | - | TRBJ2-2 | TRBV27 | TGTGCCAGCAGTTTGTTAGATATCACCGGGGAGCTGTTTTTT | CASSLLDITGELFF
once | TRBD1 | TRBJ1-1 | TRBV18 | TGTGCCAGCTCACCAGACAGGGCTAACACTGAAGCTTTCTTT | CASSPDRANTEAFF
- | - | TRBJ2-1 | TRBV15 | TGTGCCACCAGCAGAGGACGCGGGAAGGGCAATGAGCAGTTCTTC | CATSRGRGKGNEQFF
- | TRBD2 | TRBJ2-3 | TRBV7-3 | TGTGCCAGCAGCCCGTTACTAGCGACTAGCACAGATACGCAGTATTTT | CASSPLLATSTDTQYF
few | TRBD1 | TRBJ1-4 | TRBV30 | TGTGCCTGGAGTAGGAGGGACAGGGGTGGTGAAAAACTGTTTTTT | CAWSRRDRGGEKLFF
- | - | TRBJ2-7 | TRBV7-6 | TGTGCCAGCAGCTCAAGCAGGGATGACTACGAGCAGTACTTC | CASSSSRDDYEQYF
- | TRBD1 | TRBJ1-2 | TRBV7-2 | TGTGCCAGCAGCCTGGACAGGTCTAACTATGGCTACACCTTC | CASSLDRSNYGYTF
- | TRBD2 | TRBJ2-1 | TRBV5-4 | TGTGCCAGCGGGAGACTAGCGGGGGGGACTTTGGGTGAAGCTGAGCAGTTCTTC | CASGRLAGGTLGEAEQFF
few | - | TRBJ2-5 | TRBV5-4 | TGTGCCAGCAGCTTGGAGGTGAGGAGAGAGACCCAGTACTTC | CASSLEVRRETQYF
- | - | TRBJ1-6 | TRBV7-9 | TGTGCCAGCAGCCCCGACAGGAGTCATTCACCCCTCCACTTT | CASSPDRSHSPLHF
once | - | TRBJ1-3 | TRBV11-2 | TGTGCCAGCAGCCCAGCGGAGACCCTTGGAAACACCATATATTTT | CASSPAETLGNTIYF
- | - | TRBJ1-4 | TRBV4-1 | TGCGCCAGCAGCTGGTCGCGAGGGCCCGACGAAAAACTGTTTTTT | CASSWSRGPDEKLFF
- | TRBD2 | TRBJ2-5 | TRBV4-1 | TGCGCCAGCAGCCTCGGACTAGCGGGAGAAGAGACCCAGTACTTC | CASSLGLAGEETQYF
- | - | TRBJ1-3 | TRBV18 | TGTGCCAGCTCCCTCAGGACAGTAACTGGAAACACCATATATTTT | CASSLRTVTGNTIYF
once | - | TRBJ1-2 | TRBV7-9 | TGTGCCAGCAGCTTAGACTCCGAGCCTTATGGCTACACCTTC | CASSLDSEPYGYTF
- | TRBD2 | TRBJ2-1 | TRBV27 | TGTGCCAGCCGGCGGGAGATCTCCTACAATGAGCAGTTCTTC | CASRREISYNEQFF
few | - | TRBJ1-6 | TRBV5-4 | TGTGCCAGCAGCCCGTCCCGAGGACAGAGTTCACCCCTCCACTTT | CASSPSRGQSSPLHF
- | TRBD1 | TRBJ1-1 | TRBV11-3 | TGTGCCAGCAGCAGGGGACAGCAGTCTGAAGCTTTCTTT | CASSRGQQSEAFF
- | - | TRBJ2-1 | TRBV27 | TGTGCCAGCAGTTTTAACGCGGAGTTCTACAATGAGCAGTTCTTC | CASSFNAEFYNEQFF
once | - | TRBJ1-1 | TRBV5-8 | TGTGCCAGCAGCCCAGGGACACCAGAAGCTTTCTTT | CASSPGTPEAFF
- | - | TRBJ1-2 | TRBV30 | TGTGCCTGGACAGGGGTTAACTATGGCTACACCTTC | CAWTGVNYGYTF
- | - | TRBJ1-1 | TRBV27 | TGTGCCAGCAGTTTATTAGGGGGGAACACTGAAGCTTTCTTT | CASSLLGGNTEAFF
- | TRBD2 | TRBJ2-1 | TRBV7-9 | TGTGCCAGCAGCTTACGGGGGGGGTACAATGAGCAGTTCTTC | CASSLRGGYNEQFF
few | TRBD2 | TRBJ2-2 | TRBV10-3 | TGTGCCATCAGTGAGTCGAAAGTAGTTAGCGGGGGTGCTCGCACCGGGGAGCTGTTTTTT | CAISESKVVSGGARTGELFF
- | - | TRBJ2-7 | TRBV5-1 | TGCGCCATCAGCTTGTGGGTCCCCAGGGGACTAAATTCCTACGAGCAGTACTTC | CAISLWVPRGLNSYEQYF
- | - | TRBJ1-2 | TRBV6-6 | TGTGCCAGCACCCTAACCGGAGCCGGTTCTCATGGCTACACCTTC | CASTLTGAGSHGYTF
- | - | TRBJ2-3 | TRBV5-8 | TGTGCCAGCAGTTTGGGGACTTGGGGTATAGGTTCTAGCACAGATACGCAGTATTTT | CASSLGTWGIGSSTDTQYF
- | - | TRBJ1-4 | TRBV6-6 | TGTGCCAGCAGTTTAATGGACACTTCAACTAATGAAAAACTGTTTTTT | CASSLMDTSTNEKLFF
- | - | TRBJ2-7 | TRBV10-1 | TGCGCCAGCAGTGAGTCTGGAACAGGCGGAAGCGAGCAGTACTTC | CASSESGTGGSEQYF
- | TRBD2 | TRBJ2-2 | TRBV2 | TGTGCCAGCAGGGGGGGGACTAGGACGACCGGGGAGCTGTTTTTT | CASRGGTRTTGELFF
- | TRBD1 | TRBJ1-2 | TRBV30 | TGTGCCTGGAGTATTGGCGGGCCAGGGGGCTATGGCTCCACCTTC | CAWSIGGPGGYGSTF
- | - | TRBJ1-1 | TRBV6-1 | TGTGCCAGCAGTGAAGGGGGGCTGGGGCAGGCTTTCTTT | CASSEGGLGQAFF
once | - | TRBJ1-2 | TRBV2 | TGTGCCAGCAGTGAAGCGCAGGGCGGTTACTATGGCTACACCTTC | CASSEAQGGYYGYTF
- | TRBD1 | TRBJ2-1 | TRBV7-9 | TGTGCCAGCAGCCTAGGGGGCGCCTCCTACAATGAGCAGTTCTTC | CASSLGGASYNEQFF
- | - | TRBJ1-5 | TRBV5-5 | TGTGCCAGCAGCTCGAGGGTTGATAGCAATCAGCCCCAGCATTTT | CASSSRVDSNQPQHF
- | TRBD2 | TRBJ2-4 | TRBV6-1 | TGTGCCAGCAGTGCCCCGGAGCGGGGAGCCAAAAACATTCAGTACTTC | CASSAPERGAKNIQYF
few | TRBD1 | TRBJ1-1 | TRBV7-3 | TGTGCCAGCAGCTTACGACAGGGTTCAGCCGAAGCTTTCTTT | CASSLRQGSAEAFF
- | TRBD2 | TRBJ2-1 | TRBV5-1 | TGCGCCAGCAGCCAAACCGAAATAGCGGGAGGGCCTAAGTTCTTC | CASSQTEIAGGPKFF
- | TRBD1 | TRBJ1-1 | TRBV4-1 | TGCGCCAGCAGCCAAGGTACAGGGGGCTACGGTGAAGCTTTCTTT | CASSQGTGGYGEAFF
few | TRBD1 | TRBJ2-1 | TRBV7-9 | TGTGCCAGCAGCTTGACAGGGGCCGGTAATGAGCAGTTCTTC | CASSLTGAGNEQFF
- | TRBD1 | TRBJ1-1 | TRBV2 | TGTGCCAGCTCGAGACAGGGGCGTGAGACTGAAGCTTTCTTT | CASSRQGRETEAFF
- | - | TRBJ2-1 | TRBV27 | TGTGCCAGCAGCTGGGGGGATGAGCAGTTCTTC | CASSWGDEQFF
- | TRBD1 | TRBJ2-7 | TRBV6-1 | TGCGCCAGCAGTGGAAGGACAGGGGGGTACGAGCAGTACTTC | CASSGRTGGYEQYF
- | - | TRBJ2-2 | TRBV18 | TGTGCCAGCTCACCAAATGAGGGCGGGGAGCTGTTTTTT | CASSPNEGGELFF
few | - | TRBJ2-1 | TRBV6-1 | TGTGCCAGCAGGCTCATAGCCCTACCCAACAATGAGCAGTTCTTC | CASRLIALPNNEQFF
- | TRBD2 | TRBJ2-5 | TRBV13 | TGTGCCAGCAGCTCCTATGGTTTCGCTAGCGGGGGCCAAGAGACCCAGTACTTC | CASSSYGFASGGQETQYF
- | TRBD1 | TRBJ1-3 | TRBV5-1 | TGCGCCAGCAGCTGGGGGACAGGCTCTGGAAACACCATATATTTT | CASSWGTGSGNTIYF